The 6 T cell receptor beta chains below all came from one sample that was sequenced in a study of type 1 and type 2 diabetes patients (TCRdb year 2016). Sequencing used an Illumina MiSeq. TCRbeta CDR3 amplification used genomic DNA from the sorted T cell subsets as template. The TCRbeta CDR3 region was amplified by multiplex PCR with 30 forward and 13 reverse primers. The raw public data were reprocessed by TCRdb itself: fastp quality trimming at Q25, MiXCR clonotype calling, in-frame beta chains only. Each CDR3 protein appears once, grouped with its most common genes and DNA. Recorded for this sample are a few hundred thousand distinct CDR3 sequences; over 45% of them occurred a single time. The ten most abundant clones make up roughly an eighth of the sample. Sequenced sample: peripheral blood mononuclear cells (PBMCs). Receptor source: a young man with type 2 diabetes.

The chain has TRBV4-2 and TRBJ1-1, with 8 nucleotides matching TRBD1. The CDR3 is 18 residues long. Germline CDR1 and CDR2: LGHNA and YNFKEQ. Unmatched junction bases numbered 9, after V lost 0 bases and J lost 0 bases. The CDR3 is CASSQDLPRGRMNTEAFF. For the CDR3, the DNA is TGTGCCAGCAGCCAAGATCTCCCCAGGGGGCGCATGAACACTGAAGCTTTCTTT.

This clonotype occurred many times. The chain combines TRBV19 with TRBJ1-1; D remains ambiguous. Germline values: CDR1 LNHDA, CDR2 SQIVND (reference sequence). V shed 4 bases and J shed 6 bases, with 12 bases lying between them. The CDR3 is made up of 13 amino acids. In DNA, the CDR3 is TGTGCCAGTAGTACACTACATGGTTCTGAAGCTTTCTTT. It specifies CASSTLHGSEAFF. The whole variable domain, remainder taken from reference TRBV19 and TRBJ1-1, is DGGITQSPKYLFRKEGQNVTLSCEQNLNHDAMYWYRQDPGQGLRLIYYSQIVNDFQKGDIAEGYSVSREKKESFPLTVTSAQKNPTAFYLCASSTLHGSEAFFGQGTRLTVV.

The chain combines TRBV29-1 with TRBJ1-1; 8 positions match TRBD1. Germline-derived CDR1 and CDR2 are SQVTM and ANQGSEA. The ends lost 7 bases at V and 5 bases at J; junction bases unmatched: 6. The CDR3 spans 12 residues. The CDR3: CSAGWTGTEAFF. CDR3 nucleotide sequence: TGCAGCGCTGGATGGACAGGGACTGAAGCTTTCTTT.

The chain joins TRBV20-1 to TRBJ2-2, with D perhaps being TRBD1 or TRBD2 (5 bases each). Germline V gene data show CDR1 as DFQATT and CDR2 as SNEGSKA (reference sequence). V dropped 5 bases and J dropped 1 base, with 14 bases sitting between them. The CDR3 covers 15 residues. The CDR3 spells CSAYPGTGNTGELFF. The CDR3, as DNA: TGCAGTGCTTATCCCGGGACGGGGAACACCGGGGAGCTGTTTTTT.

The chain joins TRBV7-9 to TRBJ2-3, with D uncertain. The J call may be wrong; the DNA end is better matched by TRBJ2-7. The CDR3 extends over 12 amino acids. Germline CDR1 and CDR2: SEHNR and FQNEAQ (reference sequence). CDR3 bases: TGTGCCAGCAGCTTTGGTCTCGACGAGCAGTACTTC. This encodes CASSFGLDEQYF.

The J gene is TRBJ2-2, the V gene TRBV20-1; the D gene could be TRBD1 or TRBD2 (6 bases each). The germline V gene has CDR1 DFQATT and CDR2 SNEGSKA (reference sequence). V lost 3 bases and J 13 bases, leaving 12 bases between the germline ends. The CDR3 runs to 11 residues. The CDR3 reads CSASSGAWLFF. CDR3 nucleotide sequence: TGCAGTGCTAGTTCGGGGGCTTGGCTGTTTTTT.